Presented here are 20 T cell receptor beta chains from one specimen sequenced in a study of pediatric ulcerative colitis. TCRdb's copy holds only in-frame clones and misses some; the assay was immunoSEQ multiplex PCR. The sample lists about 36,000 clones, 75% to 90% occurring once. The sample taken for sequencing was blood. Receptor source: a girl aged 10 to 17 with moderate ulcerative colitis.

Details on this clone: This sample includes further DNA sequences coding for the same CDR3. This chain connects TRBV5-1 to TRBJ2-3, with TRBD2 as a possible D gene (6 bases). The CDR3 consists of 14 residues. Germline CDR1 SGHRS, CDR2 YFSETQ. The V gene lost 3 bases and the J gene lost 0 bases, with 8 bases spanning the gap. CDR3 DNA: TGCGCCAGCAGCTCAGGGACTAGCACAGATACGCAGTATTTT. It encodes CASSSGTSTDTQYF.

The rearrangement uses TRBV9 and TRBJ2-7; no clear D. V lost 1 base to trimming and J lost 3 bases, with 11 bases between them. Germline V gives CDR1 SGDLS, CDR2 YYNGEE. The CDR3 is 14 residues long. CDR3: CASSVKALIYEQYF. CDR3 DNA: TGTGCCAGCAGCGTAAAGGCGTTAATCTACGAGCAGTACTTC.

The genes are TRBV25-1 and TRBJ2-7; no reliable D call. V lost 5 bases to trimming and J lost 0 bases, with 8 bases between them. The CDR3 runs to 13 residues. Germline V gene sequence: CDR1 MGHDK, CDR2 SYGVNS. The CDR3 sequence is CASSYKNSYEQYF. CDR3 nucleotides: TGTGCCAGCAGTTACAAGAACTCCTACGAGCAGTACTTC.

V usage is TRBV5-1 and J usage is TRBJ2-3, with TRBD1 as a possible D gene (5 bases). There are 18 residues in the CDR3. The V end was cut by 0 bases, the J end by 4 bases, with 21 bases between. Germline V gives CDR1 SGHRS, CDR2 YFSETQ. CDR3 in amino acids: CASSLGQPLVYTSDTQYF. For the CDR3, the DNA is TGCGCCAGCAGCTTGGGACAGCCCCTGGTTTACACTTCAGATACGCAGTATTTT.

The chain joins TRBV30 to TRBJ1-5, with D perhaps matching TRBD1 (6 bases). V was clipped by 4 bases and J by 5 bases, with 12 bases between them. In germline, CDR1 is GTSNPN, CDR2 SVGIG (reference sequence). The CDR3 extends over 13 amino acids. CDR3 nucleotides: TGTGCCTGGAATGACAGGCGGGATCAGCCCCAGCATTTT. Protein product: CAWNDRRDQPQHF.

For the CDR3, the DNA is TGTGCCTGGAGCACAGGGACTTCCTACGAGCAGTACTTC. Translating gives CAWSTGTSYEQYF. The chain recombines TRBV30 with TRBJ2-7, with D possibly called TRBD1 or TRBD2 (6 bases each). This CDR3 has 13 amino acids. Trimming pared 3 bases from V and 1 base from J, leaving 10 bases between. Germline V lookup: CDR1 GTSNPN, CDR2 SVGIG (reference sequence).

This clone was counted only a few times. In DNA, the CDR3 is TGTGCCAGTTTCTCATCACAGGGTCAAGAGGTTGAAGCTTTCTTT. Amino acids: CASFSSQGQEVEAFF. The chain is built from TRBV28 and TRBJ1-1, with D perhaps TRBD1 (6 bases). CDR1 is MDHEN and CDR2 is SYDVKM in the germline V gene. Trimming removed 9 bases from V and 7 bases from J, with 24 bases in between. The CDR3 runs 15 residues.

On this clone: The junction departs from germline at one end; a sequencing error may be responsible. Here the CDR3 reads CASSYSNSKQGAHNFF. The CDR3 coding sequence is TGTGCCAGCAGTTACTCGAACAGTAAACAGGGGGCTCACAATTTCTTC. The chain combines TRBV6-6 with TRBJ2-7; TRBD1 aligns across 9 bases. The germline gives CDR1 MNHNY, CDR2 SVGAGI (reference sequence). CDR3 length: 16 residues.

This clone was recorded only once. CDR3 amino acids: CAISTLAGTGKDEQYF. The CDR3 DNA is TGTGCCATCAGTACATTGGCCGGGACAGGAAAGGACGAGCAGTACTTC. This chain connects TRBV10-3 to TRBJ2-7, with TRBD1 identical over 8 bases. Germline-derived CDR1 and CDR2 are ENHRY and SYGVKD. CDR3 length: 16 residues. The junction had 14 bases not matched to a gene; V was cut back by 5 bases and J by 5 bases.

CDR3 bases: TGCGCCAGCAGCCCGGGACTAGGAAGAGGCGAGCAGTACTTC. Translation: CASSPGLGRGEQYF. The chain uses TRBV5-1 and TRBJ2-7, with 8 bases identical to TRBD2. Per the germline V gene, CDR1 is SGHRS and CDR2 is YFSETQ. V lost 4 bases and J lost 6; bases outside the gene matches: 9. CDR3 size: 14 residues. Full variable domain (remainder filled in from reference TRBV5-1 and TRBJ2-7): KAGVTQTPRYLIKTRGQQVTLSCSPISGHRSVSWYQQTPGQGLQFLFEYFSETQRNKGNFPGRFSGRQFSNSRSEMNVSTLELGDSALYLCASSPGLGRGEQYFGPGTRLTVT.

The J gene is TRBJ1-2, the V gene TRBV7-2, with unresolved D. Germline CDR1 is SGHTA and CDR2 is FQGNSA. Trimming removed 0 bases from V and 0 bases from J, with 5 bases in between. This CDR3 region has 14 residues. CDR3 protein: CASSLAEPNYGYTF. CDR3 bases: TGTGCCAGCAGCTTAGCCGAGCCTAACTATGGCTACACCTTC.

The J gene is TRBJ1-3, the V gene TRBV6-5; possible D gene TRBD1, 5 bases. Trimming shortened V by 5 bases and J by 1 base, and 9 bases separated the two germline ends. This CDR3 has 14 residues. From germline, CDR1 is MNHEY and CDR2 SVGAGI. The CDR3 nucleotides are TGTGCCAGCAGTCTGAGGGGTTCTGGAAACACCATATATTTT. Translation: CASSLRGSGNTIYF.

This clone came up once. The CDR3 here is CAISRVHNEQFF. The CDR3, as DNA: TGTGCCATCTCCCGGGTTCACAATGAGCAGTTCTTC. This sequence joins TRBV10-3 and TRBJ2-1; D call uncertain. The CDR3 has 12 amino acids. Germline assignment: CDR1 ENHRY and CDR2 SYGVKD. Deletions cut 8 bases from V and 5 bases from J, with 10 bases between.

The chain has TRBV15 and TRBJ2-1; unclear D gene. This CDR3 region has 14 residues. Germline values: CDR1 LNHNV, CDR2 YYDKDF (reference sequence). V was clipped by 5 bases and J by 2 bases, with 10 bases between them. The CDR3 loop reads CATSRSNAYNEQFF. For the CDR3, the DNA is TGTGCCACCAGCCGATCTAATGCCTACAATGAGCAGTTCTTC.

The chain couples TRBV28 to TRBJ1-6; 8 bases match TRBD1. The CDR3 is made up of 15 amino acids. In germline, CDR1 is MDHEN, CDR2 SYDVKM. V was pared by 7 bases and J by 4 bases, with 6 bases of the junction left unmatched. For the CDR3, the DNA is TGTGCCAGCACTCTTACAGGGGGTTATAATTCACCCCTCCACTTT. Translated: CASTLTGGYNSPLHF.

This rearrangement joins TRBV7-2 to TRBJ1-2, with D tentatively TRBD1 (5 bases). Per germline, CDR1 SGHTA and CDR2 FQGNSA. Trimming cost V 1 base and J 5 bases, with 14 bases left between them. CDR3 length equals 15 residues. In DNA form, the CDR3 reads TGTGCCAGCAGCTTAGGGGACTCCTGGGGGTATGGCTACACCTTC. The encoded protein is CASSLGDSWGYGYTF. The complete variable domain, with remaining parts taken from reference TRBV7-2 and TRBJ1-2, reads GAGVSQSPSNKVTEKGKDVELRCDPISGHTALYWYRQSLGQGLEFLIYFQGNSAPDKSGLPSDRFSAERTGGSVSTLTIQRTQQEDSAVYLCASSLGDSWGYGYTFGSGTRLTVV.

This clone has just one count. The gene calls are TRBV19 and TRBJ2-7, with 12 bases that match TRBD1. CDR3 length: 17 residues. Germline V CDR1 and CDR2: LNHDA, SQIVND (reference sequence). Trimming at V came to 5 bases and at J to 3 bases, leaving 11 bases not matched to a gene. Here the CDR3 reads CASSDSGTGGSFYEQYF. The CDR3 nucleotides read TGTGCCAGTAGTGACTCCGGGACAGGGGGCTCTTTCTACGAGCAGTACTTC.

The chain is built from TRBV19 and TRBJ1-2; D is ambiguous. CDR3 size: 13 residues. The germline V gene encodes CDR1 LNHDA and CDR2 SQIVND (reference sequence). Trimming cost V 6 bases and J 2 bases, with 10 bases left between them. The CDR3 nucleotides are TGTGCCAGTAGCCCACGGATGAACTATGGCTACACCTTC. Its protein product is CASSPRMNYGYTF.

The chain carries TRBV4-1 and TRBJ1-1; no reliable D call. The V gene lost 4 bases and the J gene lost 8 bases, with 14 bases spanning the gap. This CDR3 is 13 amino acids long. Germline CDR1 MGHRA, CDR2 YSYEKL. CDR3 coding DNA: TGCGCCAGCAGCCTTACCAGAGGGTTAGAAGCTTTCTTT. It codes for CASSLTRGLEAFF.

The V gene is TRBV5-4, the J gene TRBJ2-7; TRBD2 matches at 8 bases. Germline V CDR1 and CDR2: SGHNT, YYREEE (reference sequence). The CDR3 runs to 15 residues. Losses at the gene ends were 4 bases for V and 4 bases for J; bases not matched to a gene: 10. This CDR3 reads CASSAAGLGIYEQYF. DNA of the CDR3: TGTGCCAGCAGCGCAGCGGGACTAGGTATTTACGAGCAGTACTTC.